A selection of T cell receptor beta chains follows, all from one sample in a study of T cell repertoires in cytomegalovirus infection. Antigen specificity for these receptors is unknown. MiXCR, applied by TCRdb to the reads, yields one record per CDR3 protein. The data hold roughly 500,000 distinct CDR3 sequences, with 33% observed a single time. This material consisted of cultured PBMCs, taken from culture after CMV antigen stimulation. These receptors were taken from a human donor in good health (CMV status not recorded). Some clones in this sample may be carry-over from other donors' samples. Each CDR3 is given with its conserved first and last residue. The D gene is left open where the match is weak. The size of a clone is reported for some rows only, either as once, few or many, or as a class for expanded clones.

V gene	J gene	clone size	D gene	CDR3 DNA	CDR3 protein
TRBV19	TRBJ1-2	.	.	TGTGCCAGTAGTCCCGCCGGAGGGAACTATGGCTACACCTTC	CASSPAGGNYGYTF
TRBV7-3	TRBJ2-6	many	.	TGTGCCAGCAGCTTAACGGGGGGGACAGGGGCCAACGTCCTGACTTTC	CASSLTGGTGANVLTF
TRBV20-1	TRBJ2-5	.	.	TGCAGTGCTAACCTAGCGACCGGCTCGGAGACCCAGTACTTC	CSANLATGSETQYF
TRBV20-1	TRBJ2-3	.	TRBD2	TGCAGTGCTAGAGATCCGCGGGAGACAGATACGCAGTATTTT	CSARDPRETDTQYF
TRBV7-2	TRBJ1-5	.	.	TGTGCCAGCAGCTTCCGTCGAGGTCAGCCCCAGCATTTT	CASSFRRGQPQHF
TRBV20-1	TRBJ2-1	many	.	TGCAGTGCGAATCAACGGGGACGTAACAATGAGCAGTTCTTC	CSANQRGRNNEQFF
TRBV7-8	TRBJ1-5	.	.	TGTGCCAGCAGCGTGACAGGCCGTGGCAATCAGCCCCAGCATTTT	CASSVTGRGNQPQHF
TRBV6-5	TRBJ2-7	.	.	TGTGCCAGCAGTTACTCGAGTTGGGGGGCGACGACCTACGAGCAGTACTTC	CASSYSSWGATTYEQYF
TRBV28	TRBJ2-6	few	.	TGTGCCAGCATGGTGACAGGCCTCTCTGGGGCCAACGTCCTGACTTTC	CASMVTGLSGANVLTF
TRBV7-2	TRBJ2-3	many	TRBD2	TGTGCCAGCAGCTTCGAAGCGGGAGCAGATACGCAGTATTTT	CASSFEAGADTQYF
TRBV19	TRBJ2-2	many	TRBD2	TGTGCCAGTAGTTCGGCTAGCGGGAGGGCCATCGGGGAGCTGTTTTTT	CASSSASGRAIGELFF
TRBV7-2	TRBJ2-2	few	TRBD2	TGTGCCAGCAGCGCCGGACTAGCGGGAGCAACCGGGGAGCTGTTTTTT	CASSAGLAGATGELFF
TRBV27	TRBJ2-5	.	TRBD2	TGTGCCAGCAGTTTATCCTGGGACACTAGCGGGGAGACCCAGTACTTC	CASSLSWDTSGETQYF
TRBV6-2/TRBV6-3	TRBJ2-1	.	.	TGTGCCAGCAGCCCCGGGACGAGGGGCCCCTACAATGAGCAGTTCTTC	CASSPGTRGPYNEQFF
TRBV6-2/TRBV6-3	TRBJ1-1	.	.	TGTGCCAGCAGTTATCCTGACAGGAACACTGAAGCTTTCTTT	CASSYPDRNTEAFF
TRBV14	TRBJ2-1	many	TRBD2	TGTGCCAGCGGTATAGCGGGACCCAGGAACAATGAGCAGTTCTTC	CASGIAGPRNNEQFF
TRBV6-1	TRBJ2-5	few	TRBD2	TGTGCCAGCAGTGCGATACCGGGACTAGGGACTGAGACCCAGTACTTC	CASSAIPGLGTETQYF
TRBV12-3/TRBV12-4	TRBJ2-3	few	TRBD2	TGTGCCAGCAGAGCCGGACTAGCGGGGAGCACAGATACGCAGTATTTT	CASRAGLAGSTDTQYF
TRBV10-2	TRBJ1-5	.	.	TGCGCCAGCAGTGAACAGGGCGAAAGGCAGCCCCAGCATTTT	CASSEQGERQPQHF
TRBV11-2	TRBJ2-3	.	.	TGTGCCAGCAGCTTAGGGGGTAGCCCAGATACGCAGTATTTT	CASSLGGSPDTQYF
TRBV7-2	TRBJ2-5	few	TRBD2	TGTGCCAGCAGCTATGCGGGAGGGGAAGAGACCCAGTACTTC	CASSYAGGEETQYF
TRBV7-9	TRBJ2-4	few	TRBD1	TGTGCCAGCAGTAAAGGGACAGGCAGAGCTAGGGGAAACATTCAGTACTTC	CASSKGTGRARGNIQYF
TRBV12-3/TRBV12-4	TRBJ2-5	.	.	TGTGCCAGCAGTCCGACAGGACCTCAAGAGACCCAGTACTTC	CASSPTGPQETQYF
TRBV12-3/TRBV12-4	TRBJ1-5	.	.	TGTGCCAGCAGTTTATCAGCGGGGATTCTGGGCAATCAGCCCCAGCATTTT	CASSLSAGILGNQPQHF
TRBV6-1	TRBJ2-1	few	.	TGTGCCAGCAGTGCCCTTTCAACTAGCTCCTACAATGAGCAGTTCTTC	CASSALSTSSYNEQFF
TRBV7-2	TRBJ2-7	.	TRBD2	TGTGCCAGCAGCTCCCACATAGCGGGGAGATACGAGCAGTACTTC	CASSSHIAGRYEQYF
TRBV7-4	TRBJ2-1	many	TRBD2	TGTGCCAGCAGGAGAAACCCGACTTCCGGGGGAGGGTGGCCCTACAATGAGCAGTTCTTC	CASRRNPTSGGGWPYNEQFF
TRBV6-6	TRBJ2-1	.	.	TGTGCCAGCAGAACCCCGGTTATCAATGAGCAGCTCTTC	CASRTPVINEQLF
TRBV7-6	TRBJ2-3	many	.	TGTGCCAGCAGCCTCCGCGCGGGACCCACAGATACGCAGTATTTT	CASSLRAGPTDTQYF
TRBV14	TRBJ1-6	.	.	TGTGCCGCCCCCCTTCGAAATTCACCCCTCCACTTT	CAAPLRNSPLHF
TRBV10-1	TRBJ2-3	.	.	TGCGCCAGCAGTGGGCCCCTCCGGGGCGGGAGCACAGATACGCAGTATTTT	CASSGPLRGGSTDTQYF
TRBV6-5	TRBJ2-3	.	.	TGTGCCAGCAGTTACTCTCCGATGGCAGATACGCAGTATTTT	CASSYSPMADTQYF
TRBV7-6	TRBJ2-1	few	TRBD1	TGTGCCAGCAGCACCCCAGGGGGCAATGAGCAGTTCTTC	CASSTPGGNEQFF
TRBV5-1	TRBJ1-1	.	.	TGCGCCAGCAGGATGGTGGGCATGAACACTGAAGCTTTCTTT	CASRMVGMNTEAFF
TRBV7-9	TRBJ1-3	.	.	TGTGCCAGCAGCTTAGACCGGGGGCTCGCTGGAAACACCATATATTTT	CASSLDRGLAGNTIYF
TRBV6-2/TRBV6-3	TRBJ2-7	.	.	TGTGCCAGCAGTTACTCCTTACGGGAGACCTCCTACGAGCAGTACTTC	CASSYSLRETSYEQYF
TRBV18	TRBJ1-2	.	.	TGTGCCAGCTCACAGGAGAACCCCTATGGCTACACCTTC	CASSQENPYGYTF
TRBV19	TRBJ2-5	few	.	TGTGCCAGTGGTTCCACCAGGGGTTCGGAGACCCAGTACTTC	CASGSTRGSETQYF
TRBV7-2	TRBJ1-2	.	.	TGTGCCAGCAGCTTGAGACAGACTTCTAACTATGGCTACACCTTC	CASSLRQTSNYGYTF
TRBV19	TRBJ2-3	.	TRBD1	TGTGCCAGTAGGCCACAGGGGGCGCTTAAAGATACGCAGTATTTT	CASRPQGALKDTQYF
TRBV24-1	TRBJ2-1	many	TRBD2	TGTGCCACCAGTGACGCCGGGACTAGCGGGACCCGGGGACCAAATGAGCAGTTCTTC	CATSDAGTSGTRGPNEQFF